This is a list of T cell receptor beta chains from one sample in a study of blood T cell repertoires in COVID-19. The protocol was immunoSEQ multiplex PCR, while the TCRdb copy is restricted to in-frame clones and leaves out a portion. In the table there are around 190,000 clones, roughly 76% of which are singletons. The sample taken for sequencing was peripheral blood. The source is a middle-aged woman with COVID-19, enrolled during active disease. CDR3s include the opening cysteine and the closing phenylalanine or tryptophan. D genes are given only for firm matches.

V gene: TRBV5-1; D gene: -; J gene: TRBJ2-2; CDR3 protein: CASSLAPAGLNTGELFF; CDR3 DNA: TGCGCCAGCAGCTTGGCCCCGGCGGGACTGAACACCGGGGAGCTGTTTTTT
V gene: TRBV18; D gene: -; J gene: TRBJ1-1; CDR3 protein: CASSPPGLTEAFF; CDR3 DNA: TGTGCCAGCTCACCACCGGGACTCACCGAAGCTTTCTTT
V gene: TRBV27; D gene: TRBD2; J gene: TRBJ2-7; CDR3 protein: CASSPSAGLAPSGEQYF; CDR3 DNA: TGTGCCAGCAGTCCCTCCGCGGGACTAGCGCCCTCGGGTGAGCAGTACTTC
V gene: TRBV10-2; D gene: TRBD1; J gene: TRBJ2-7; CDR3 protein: CASRPGTGGDEQYF; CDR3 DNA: TGCGCCAGCAGACCCGGGACAGGGGGCGACGAGCAGTACTTC
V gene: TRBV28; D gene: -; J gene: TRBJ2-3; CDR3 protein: CASSTSALTSATDTQYF; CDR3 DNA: TGTGCCAGCTCGACATCGGCCCTAACGTCCGCCACAGATACGCAGTATTTT
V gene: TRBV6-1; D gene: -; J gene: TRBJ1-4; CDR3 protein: CASSERATNEKLFF; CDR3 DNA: TGTGCCAGCAGTGAGCGAGCAACTAATGAAAAACTGTTTTTT
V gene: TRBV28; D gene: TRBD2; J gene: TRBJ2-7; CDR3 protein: CASSPRGGPTYEQYF; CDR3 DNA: TGTGCCAGCAGTCCCCGGGGGGGGCCCACCTACGAGCAGTACTTC
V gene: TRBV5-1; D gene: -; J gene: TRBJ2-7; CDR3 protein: CASRPLRGSDYEQYF; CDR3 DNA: TGCGCCAGCAGACCCCTGAGGGGGTCAGACTACGAGCAGTACTTC
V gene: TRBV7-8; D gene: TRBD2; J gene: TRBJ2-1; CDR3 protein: CASRLAGENEQFF; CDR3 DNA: TGTGCCAGCCGGCTAGCGGGAGAAAATGAGCAGTTCTTC
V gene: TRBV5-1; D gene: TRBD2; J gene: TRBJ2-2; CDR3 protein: CASTHRTSGRVTGELFF; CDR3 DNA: TGCGCCAGCACCCACCGGACTAGCGGGAGGGTCACCGGGGAGCTGTTTTTT